Sequencing of this T cell receptor beta chain was carried out in a study of glioma-infiltrating T cells after dendritic cell vaccination. Germline lookup yields CDR1 SGHDT and CDR2 YYEEEE. The V end lost 4 bases, the J end lost 0 bases, and 14 bases lay between the germline ends. The length of the CDR3 is 15 residues. TCRdb's table, derived via immunoSEQ multiplex PCR, lists solely in-frame clones and lacks some. This table has about 82,000 clones, 80% to 85% appearing once. The time point here: after dendritic cell vaccination, including at tumor progression/relapse. This receptor was identified in a human donor with glioblastoma. Source: blood, taken after dendritic cell vaccination. The genes are TRBV5-6 and TRBJ2-7, with D maybe TRBD2 (5 bases). The CDR3 DNA is TGTGCCAGCAGCCCAACGCCCGGGATCTCCTACGAGCAGTACTTC. Its protein is CASSPTPGISYEQYF.